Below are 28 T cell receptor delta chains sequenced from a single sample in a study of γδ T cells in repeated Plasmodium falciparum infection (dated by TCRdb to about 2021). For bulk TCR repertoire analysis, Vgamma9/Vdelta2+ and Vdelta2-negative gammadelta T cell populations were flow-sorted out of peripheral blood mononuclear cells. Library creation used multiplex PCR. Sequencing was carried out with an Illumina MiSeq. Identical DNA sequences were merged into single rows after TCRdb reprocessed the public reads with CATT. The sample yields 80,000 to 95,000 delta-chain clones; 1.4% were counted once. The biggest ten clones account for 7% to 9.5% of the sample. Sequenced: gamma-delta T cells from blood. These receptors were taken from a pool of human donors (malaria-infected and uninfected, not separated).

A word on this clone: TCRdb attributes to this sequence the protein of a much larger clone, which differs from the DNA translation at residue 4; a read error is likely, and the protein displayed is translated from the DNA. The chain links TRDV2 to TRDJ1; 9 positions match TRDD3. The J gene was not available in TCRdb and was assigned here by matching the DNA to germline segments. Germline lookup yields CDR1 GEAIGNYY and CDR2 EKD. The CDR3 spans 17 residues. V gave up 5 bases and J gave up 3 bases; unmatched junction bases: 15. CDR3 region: CACGTFRGILFADKLIF. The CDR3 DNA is TGTGCCTGTGGCACGTTCCGGGGGATACTGTTCGCCGATAAACTCATCTTT.

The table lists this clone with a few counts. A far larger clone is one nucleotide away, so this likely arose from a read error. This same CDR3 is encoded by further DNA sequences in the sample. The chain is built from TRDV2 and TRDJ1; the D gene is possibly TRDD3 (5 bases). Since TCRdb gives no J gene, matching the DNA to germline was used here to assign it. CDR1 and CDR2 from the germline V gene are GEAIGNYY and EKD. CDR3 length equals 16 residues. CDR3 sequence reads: CACAGVARGSPDKLIF. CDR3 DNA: TGCGCCTGTGCGGGGGTTGCGCGGGGAAGCCCCGATAAACTCATCTTT.

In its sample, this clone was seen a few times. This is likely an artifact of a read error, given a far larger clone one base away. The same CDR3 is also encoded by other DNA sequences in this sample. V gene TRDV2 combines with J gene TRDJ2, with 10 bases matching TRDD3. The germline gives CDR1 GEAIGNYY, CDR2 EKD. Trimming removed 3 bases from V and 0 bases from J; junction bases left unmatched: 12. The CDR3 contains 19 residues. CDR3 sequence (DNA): TGTGCCTGTGACCATATTGATGTGGGGGATACCGCTTTGACAGCACAACTCTTCTTT. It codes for CACDHIDVGDTALTAQLFF.

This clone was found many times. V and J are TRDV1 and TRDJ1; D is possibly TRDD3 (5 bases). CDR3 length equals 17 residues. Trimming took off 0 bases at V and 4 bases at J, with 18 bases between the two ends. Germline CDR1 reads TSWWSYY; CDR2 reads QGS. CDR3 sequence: CALGELGPIILDDKLIF. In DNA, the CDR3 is TGTGCTCTTGGGGAACTGGGTCCAATCATACTGGACGATAAACTCATCTTT.

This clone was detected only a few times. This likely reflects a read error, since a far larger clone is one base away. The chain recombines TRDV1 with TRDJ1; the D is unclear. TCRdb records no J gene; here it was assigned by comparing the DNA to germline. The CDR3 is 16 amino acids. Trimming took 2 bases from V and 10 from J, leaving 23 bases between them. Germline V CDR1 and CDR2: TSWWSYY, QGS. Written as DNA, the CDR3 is TGTGCTCTTGGGGAAGGAGAGTCCGCGTGGGTACCCGGACTCATCTTT. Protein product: CALGEGESAWVPGLIF.

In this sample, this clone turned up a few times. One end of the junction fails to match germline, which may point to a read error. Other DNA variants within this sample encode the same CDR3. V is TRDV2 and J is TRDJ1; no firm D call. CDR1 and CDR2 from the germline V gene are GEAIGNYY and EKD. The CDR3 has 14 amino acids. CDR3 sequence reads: CACDALSNTDKLIF. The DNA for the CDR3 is TGTGCCTGCGACGCGCTTTCTAACACTGATAAACTCATCTTT.

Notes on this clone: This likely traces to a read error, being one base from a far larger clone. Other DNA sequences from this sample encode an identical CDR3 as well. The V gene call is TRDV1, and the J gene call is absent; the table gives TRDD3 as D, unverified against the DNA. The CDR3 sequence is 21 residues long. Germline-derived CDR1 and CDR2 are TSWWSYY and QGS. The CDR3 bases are TGTGCTCTTGGGGATGGCCTTCTTACACAACAAACTGGGGGAGTTACCGATAAGCTCATCTTT. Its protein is CALGDGLLTQQTGGVTDKLIF.

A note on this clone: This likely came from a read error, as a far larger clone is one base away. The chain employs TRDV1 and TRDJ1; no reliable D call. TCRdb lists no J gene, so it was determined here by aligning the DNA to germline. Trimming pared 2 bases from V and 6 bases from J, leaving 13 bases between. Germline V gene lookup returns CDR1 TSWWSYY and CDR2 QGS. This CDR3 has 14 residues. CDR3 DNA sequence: TGTGCTCTTGGGGAAAGGTATGCCCGATATAAACTCATCTTT. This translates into CALGERYARYKLIF.

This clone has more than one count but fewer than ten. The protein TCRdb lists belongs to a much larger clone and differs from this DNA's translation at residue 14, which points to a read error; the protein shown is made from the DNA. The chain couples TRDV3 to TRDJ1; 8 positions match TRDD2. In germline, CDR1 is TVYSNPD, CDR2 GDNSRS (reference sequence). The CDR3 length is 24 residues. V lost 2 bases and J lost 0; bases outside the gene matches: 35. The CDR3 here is CAFPRFPHSSYRLEDRRDTDKLIF. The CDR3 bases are TGTGCCTTTCCTCGATTCCCCCACTCTTCCTACCGACTGGAGGATCGGAGGGACACCGATAAACTCATCTTT.

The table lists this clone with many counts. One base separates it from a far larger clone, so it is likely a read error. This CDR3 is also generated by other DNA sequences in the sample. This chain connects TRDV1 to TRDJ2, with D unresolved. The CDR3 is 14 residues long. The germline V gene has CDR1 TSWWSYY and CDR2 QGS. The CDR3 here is CALGENALEAQLFF. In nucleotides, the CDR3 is TGTGCTCTTGGGGAAAATGCCCTGGAGGCACAGCTCTTCTTT.

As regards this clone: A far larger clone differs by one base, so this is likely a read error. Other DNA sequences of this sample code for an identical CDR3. CDR3 coding DNA: TGTGCTCTTGGGGAAAGCCATCCCTGCCTTCCGCTGGGGGATGTCCCCGATAAACTCATCTTT. Protein: CALGESHPCLPLGDVPDKLIF. The gene calls are TRDV1 and TRDJ1, with TRDD3 matching over 9 bases. In germline, CDR1 is TSWWSYY, CDR2 QGS. The CDR3 spans 21 residues. Trimming cost V 2 bases and J 3 bases; bases outside gene matches: 22.

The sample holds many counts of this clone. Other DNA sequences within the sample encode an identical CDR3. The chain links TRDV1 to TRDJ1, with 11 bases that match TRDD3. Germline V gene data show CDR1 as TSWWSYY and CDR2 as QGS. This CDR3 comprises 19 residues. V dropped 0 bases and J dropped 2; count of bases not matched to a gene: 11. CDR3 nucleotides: TGTGCTCTTGGGGAACTCCTAGGTGGGGGATACGCTTGGACCGATAAACTCATCTTT. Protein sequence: CALGELLGGGYAWTDKLIF.

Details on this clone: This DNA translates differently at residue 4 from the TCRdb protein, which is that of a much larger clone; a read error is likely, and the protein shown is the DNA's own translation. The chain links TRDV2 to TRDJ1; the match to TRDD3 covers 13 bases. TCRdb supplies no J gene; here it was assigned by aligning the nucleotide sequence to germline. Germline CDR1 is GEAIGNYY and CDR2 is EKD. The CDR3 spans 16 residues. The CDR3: CACGTGTGGYAEKLIF. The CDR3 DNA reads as TGTGCCTGTGGCACCGGGACTGGGGGATACGCGGAAAAACTCATCTTT.

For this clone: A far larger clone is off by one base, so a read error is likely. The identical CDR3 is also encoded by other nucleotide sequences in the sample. The CDR3 DNA reads as TGTGCTCTTGGGGAACCTGGCTTCCTTTCAAACCTACTGGGAGATATAAAAACGGATAAACTCATCTTT. Its translation: CALGEPGFLSNLLGDIKTDKLIF. The genes are TRDV1 and TRDJ1; the D gene could be TRDD2 or TRDD3 (6 bases each). Here the J gene was assigned by germline matching of the DNA, as TCRdb has none. Germline CDR1 reads TSWWSYY; CDR2 reads QGS. V lost 1 base and J lost 5, with 38 bases in between. CDR3 length: 23 amino acids.

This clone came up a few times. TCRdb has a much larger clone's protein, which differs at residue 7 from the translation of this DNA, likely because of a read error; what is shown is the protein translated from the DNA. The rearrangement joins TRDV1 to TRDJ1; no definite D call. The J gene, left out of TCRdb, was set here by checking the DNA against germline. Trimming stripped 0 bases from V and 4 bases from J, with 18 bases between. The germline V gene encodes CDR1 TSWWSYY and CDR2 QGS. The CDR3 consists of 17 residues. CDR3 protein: CALGELRRAPGHDKLIF. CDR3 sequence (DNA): TGTGCTCTTGGGGAACTTAGGAGGGCACCGGGGCACGATAAACTCATCTTT.

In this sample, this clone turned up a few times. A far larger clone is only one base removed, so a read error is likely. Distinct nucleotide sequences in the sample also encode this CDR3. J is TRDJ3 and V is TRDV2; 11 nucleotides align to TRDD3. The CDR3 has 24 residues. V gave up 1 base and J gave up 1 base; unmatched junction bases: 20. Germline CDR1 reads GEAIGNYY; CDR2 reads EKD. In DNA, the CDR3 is TGTGCCTGTGACACGCGGGAATTACTGGGGGATAATGCTTTCAGATCCTGGGACACCCGACAGATGTTTTTC. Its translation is CACDTRELLGDNAFRSWDTRQMFF.

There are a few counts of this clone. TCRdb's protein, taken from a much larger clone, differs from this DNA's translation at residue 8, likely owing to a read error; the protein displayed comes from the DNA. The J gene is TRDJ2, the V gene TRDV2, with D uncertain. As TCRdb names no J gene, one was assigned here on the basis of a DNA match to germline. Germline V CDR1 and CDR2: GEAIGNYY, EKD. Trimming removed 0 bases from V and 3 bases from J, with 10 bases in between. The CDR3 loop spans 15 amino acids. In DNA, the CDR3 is TGTGCCTGTGACACCGTGGGACCTATGACAGCACAACTCTTCTTT. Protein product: CACDTVGPMTAQLFF.

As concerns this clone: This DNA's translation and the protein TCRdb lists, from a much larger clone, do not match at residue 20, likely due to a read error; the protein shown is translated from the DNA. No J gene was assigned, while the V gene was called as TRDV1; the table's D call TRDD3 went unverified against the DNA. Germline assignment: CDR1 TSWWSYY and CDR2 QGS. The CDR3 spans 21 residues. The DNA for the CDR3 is TGTGCTCTTGGGGAAAGGGTTACGTACTGGGGGATACCGGTGTACACCGATAAACTCACCTTT. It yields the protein CALGERVTYWGIPVYTDKLTF.

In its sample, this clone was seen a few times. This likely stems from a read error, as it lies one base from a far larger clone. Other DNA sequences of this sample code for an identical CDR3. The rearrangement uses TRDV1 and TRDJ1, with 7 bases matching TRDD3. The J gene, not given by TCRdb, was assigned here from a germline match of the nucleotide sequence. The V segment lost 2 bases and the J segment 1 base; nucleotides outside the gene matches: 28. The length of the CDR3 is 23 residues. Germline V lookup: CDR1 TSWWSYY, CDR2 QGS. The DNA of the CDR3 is TGTGCTCTTGGGGAATATCTTTCTCCGATTAGGAAACTCACTCTGGGGGTCACCGATAAACTCATCTTT. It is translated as CALGEYLSPIRKLTLGVTDKLIF.

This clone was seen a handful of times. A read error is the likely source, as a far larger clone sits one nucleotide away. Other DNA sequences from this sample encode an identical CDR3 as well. CDR3 nucleotides: TGTGCCTGTGACGCTACTGGGGGGTTGAGCTCCTGGGACACCCGACAGATGTTTTTC. It is translated as CACDATGGLSSWDTRQMFF. The chain combines TRDV2 with TRDJ3; 8 bases are shared with TRDD3. TCRdb carries no J gene annotation; the J gene was assigned here by matching the DNA with germline. CDR1 and CDR2 (germline): GEAIGNYY, EKD. V lost 3 bases to trimming and J lost 0 bases; unmatched junction nucleotides: 9. This CDR3 has 19 amino acids.

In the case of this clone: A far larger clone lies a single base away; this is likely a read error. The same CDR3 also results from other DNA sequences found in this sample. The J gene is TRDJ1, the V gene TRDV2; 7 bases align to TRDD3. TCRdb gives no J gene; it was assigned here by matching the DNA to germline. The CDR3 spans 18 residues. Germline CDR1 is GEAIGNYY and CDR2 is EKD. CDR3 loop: CACDIIRTGVPYTDKLIF. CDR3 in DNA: TGTGCCTGTGACATAATACGTACTGGGGTCCCGTACACTGATAAACTCATCTTT.

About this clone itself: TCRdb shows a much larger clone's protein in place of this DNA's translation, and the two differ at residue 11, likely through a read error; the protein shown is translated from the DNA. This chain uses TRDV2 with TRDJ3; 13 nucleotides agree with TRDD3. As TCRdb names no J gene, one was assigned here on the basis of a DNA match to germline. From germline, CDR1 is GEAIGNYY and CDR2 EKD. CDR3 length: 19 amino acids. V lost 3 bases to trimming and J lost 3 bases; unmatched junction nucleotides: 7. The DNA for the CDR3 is TGTGCCTGTGACGTACTGGGGGATACGAGCTTCTGGGACACCCGACAGATGTTTTTC. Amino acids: CACDVLGDTSFWDTRQMFF.

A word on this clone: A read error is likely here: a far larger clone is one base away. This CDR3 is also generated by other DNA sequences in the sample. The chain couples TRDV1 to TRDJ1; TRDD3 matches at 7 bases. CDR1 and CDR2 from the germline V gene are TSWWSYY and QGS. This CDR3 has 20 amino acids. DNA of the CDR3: TGTGCTCTTGGAGAACTCAGGAACCGAGGGGGACTGGGGAACACCGATAAACTCATCTTT. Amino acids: CALGELRNRGGLGNTDKLIF.

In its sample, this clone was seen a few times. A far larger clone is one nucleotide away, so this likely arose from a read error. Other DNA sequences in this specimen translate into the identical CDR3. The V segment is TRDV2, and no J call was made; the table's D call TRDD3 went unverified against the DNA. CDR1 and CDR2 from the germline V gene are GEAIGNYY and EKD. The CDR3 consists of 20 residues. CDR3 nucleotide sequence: TGTGCCTGCAAGCTCTACACTCCTTCCCGGGGACTTATTTACACCGATAAGCTCATCTTT. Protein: CACKLYTPSRGLIYTDKLIF.

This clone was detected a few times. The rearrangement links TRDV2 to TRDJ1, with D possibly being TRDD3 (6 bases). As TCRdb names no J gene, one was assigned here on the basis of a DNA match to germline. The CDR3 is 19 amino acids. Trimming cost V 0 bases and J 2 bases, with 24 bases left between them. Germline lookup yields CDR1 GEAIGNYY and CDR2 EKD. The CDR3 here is CACDTPFGGTTAWTDKLIF. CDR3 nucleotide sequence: TGTGCCTGTGACACCCCTTTTGGGGGTACTACGGCATGGACCGATAAACTCATCTTT.

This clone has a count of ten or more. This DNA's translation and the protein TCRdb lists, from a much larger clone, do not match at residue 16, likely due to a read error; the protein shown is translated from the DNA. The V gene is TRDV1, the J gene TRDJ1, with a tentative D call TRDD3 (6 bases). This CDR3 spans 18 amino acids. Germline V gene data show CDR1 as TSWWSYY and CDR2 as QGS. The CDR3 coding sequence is TGTGCTCTTGGGGAATGGGGATCGGATCCCGTGTACACCGATAAACCCATCTTT. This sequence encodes CALGEWGSDPVYTDKPIF.

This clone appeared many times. The CDR3 loop reads CACDTVKMGIRGTNLITGVADKLIF. For the CDR3, the DNA is TGTGCCTGTGACACCGTTAAGATGGGGATACGCGGCACGAACCTTATCACTGGTGTGGCCGATAAACTCATCTTT. The V call is TRDV2, the J call TRDJ1, with 9 positions matching TRDD3. The J gene, not given by TCRdb, was assigned here from a germline match of the nucleotide sequence. Germline V gene data show CDR1 as GEAIGNYY and CDR2 as EKD. CDR3 length: 25 residues. With 0 bases clipped from V and 3 bases from J, the junction kept 34 bases outside the gene matches.

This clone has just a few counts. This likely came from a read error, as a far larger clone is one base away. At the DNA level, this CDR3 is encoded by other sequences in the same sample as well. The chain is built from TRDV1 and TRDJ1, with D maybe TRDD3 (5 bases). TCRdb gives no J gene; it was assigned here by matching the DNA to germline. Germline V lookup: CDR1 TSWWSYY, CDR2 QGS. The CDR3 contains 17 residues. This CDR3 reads CALASEGDRRYTDKLIF. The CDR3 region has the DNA TGTGCTCTTGCCTCCGAAGGGGACCGACGATACACAGATAAACTCATCTTT.